This TCR beta chain was identified in a study of cytomegalovirus exposure and HLA in healthy donors. Looking at the study overall: Among about 200 million T cells, an earlier analysis found 95 million to 140 million unique TCR beta sequences.

The PCR had 60 Vbeta and 13 Jbeta primers. TCRdb's table, derived via immunoSEQ multiplex PCR, lists solely in-frame clones and lacks some. The sample records approximately 240,000 clones, around 89% being singletons. Germline lookup yields CDR1 MNHEY and CDR2 SVGAGI. J lost 3 bases, V lost 4 bases, and 7 bases had no gene match. The CDR3 is 15 residues long. In the case of this clone: Its matching antigen is unknown.

Study outcomes and limitations: There were a few CMV-associated chains whose specificity for CMV antigens was confirmed in vitro.

The chain employs TRBV6-5 and TRBJ1-2; 8 nucleotides line up with TRBD1. This clonotype originated in a woman under 30 in good health and CMV-seronegative. Sequencing was done on a sample of PBMCs. The CDR3 DNA reads as TGTGCCAGCAGTTCTATCCTGGACAGGGACTATGGCTACACCTTC. Translating gives CASSSILDRDYGYTF.